The next 30 T cell receptor beta chains were all read from a single sample in a study of blood T cell repertoires in COVID-19. Produced via immunoSEQ multiplex PCR; TCRdb's table is partial and in-frame only. The sample holds 130,000 to 150,000 clones, approximately 84% seen once. The sequencing input was peripheral blood. The source of these receptors is a human donor in a cohort sampled during active COVID-19.

This clone was seen a single time. V usage is TRBV6-2 or TRBV6-3 and J usage is TRBJ1-4; D may be TRBD1 (5 bases). Deletions cut 2 bases from V and 7 bases from J, with 20 bases between. The CDR3 is 17 residues long. Germline CDR1 and CDR2: MNHEY and SVGEGT. CDR3 sequence reads: CASSYQGGHPGGEKLFF. CDR3 nucleotide sequence: TGTGCCAGCAGTTACCAGGGAGGTCACCCGGGGGGTGAAAAACTGTTTTTT.

V gene TRBV6-4 combines with J gene TRBJ2-3; a weak D match, TRBD2 (7 bases). The CDR3 length is 15 residues. The V end lost 6 bases, the J end lost 6 bases, and 19 bases lay between the germline ends. Germline V CDR1 and CDR2: MRHNA, SNTAGT. This CDR3 reads CASSPLGGAIDTQYF. DNA for the CDR3: TGTGCCAGCAGCCCCCTGGGGGGGGCCATTGATACGCAGTATTTT.

This clone was seen once. The chain joins TRBV30 to TRBJ1-2; D remains ambiguous. Germline V CDR1 and CDR2: GTSNPN, SVGIG (reference sequence). V was trimmed by 0 bases and J by 7 bases, leaving 12 bases between them. This CDR3 spans 13 amino acids. CDR3 loop: CAWSVRSIAGYTF. The DNA of the CDR3 is TGTGCCTGGAGTGTAAGGAGTATAGCTGGCTACACCTTC.

V gene TRBV19 combines with J gene TRBJ2-7; TRBD1 might be the D (5 bases). Trimming pared 5 bases from V and 3 bases from J, leaving 8 bases between. The CDR3 extends over 12 amino acids. Looked up from germline, CDR1 is LNHDA and CDR2 is SQIVND (reference sequence). CDR3 nucleotides: TGTGCCAGTAGTGCGGACATCTACGAGCAGTACTTC. Its protein is CASSADIYEQYF. The full variable domain, rest sourced from reference TRBV19 and TRBJ2-7, is DGGITQSPKYLFRKEGQNVTLSCEQNLNHDAMYWYRQDPGQGLRLIYYSQIVNDFQKGDIAEGYSVSREKKESFPLTVTSAQKNPTAFYLCASSADIYEQYFGPGTRLTVT.

This clone appeared once. V usage is TRBV6-2 or TRBV6-3 and J usage is TRBJ1-2; no definite D call. Looked up from germline, CDR1 is MNHEY and CDR2 is SVGEGT. The ends were cut back, 4 bases at V and 4 bases at J, with 10 bases in the middle. CDR3 length: 13 residues. CDR3 sequence: CASSSRAGYGYTF. CDR3 coding DNA: TGTGCCAGCAGTTCACGAGCCGGCTATGGCTACACCTTC.

A single count supports this clone. The chain uses TRBV5-1 and TRBJ2-7; 8 bases match TRBD1. V shed 0 bases and J 0 bases; nucleotides not matched to a gene: 5. CDR1 is SGHRS, CDR2 YFSETQ, per germline. The CDR3 is made up of 16 amino acids. CDR3 DNA sequence: TGCGCCAGCAGCTTGGAGGGACAGGCGGACTCCTACGAGCAGTACTTC. Translation gives CASSLEGQADSYEQYF.

The sample holds one count of this clone. DNA of the CDR3: TGTGCCAGCAGCTCGGGACTATCCACCGAGCTGTTTTTT. Amino acid sequence: CASSSGLSTELFF. The J gene is TRBJ2-2, the V gene TRBV7-2; 7 bases fit TRBD2. The V gene's germline CDR1 is SGHTA and CDR2 FQGNSA. Trimming at V came to 4 bases and at J to 11 bases, leaving 7 bases not matched to a gene. CDR3 length: 13 residues.

V gene TRBV4-3 combines with J gene TRBJ2-1; 15 bases are a match to TRBD2. V dropped 1 base and J dropped 3; count of bases not matched to a gene: 4. The CDR3 has 18 residues. Germline CDR1 reads LGHNA; CDR2 reads YSLEER. This CDR3 is CASSQGTSGGANYNEQFF. In DNA, the CDR3 is TGCGCCAGCAGCCAAGGGACTAGCGGGGGGGCTAACTACAATGAGCAGTTCTTC.

The chain joins TRBV4-2 to TRBJ1-5; D uncertain. The germline V and J ends were trimmed by 0 bases and 7 bases, with 13 bases remaining between them. Germline assignment: CDR1 LGHNA and CDR2 YNFKEQ. The CDR3 contains 15 residues. The CDR3 loop is CASSQEPKVRQPQHF. Here the CDR3 DNA reads TGTGCCAGCAGCCAAGAGCCTAAGGTGCGGCAGCCCCAGCATTTT.

The chain has TRBV19 and TRBJ1-6; 9 nucleotides align to TRBD1. Per germline, CDR1 LNHDA and CDR2 SQIVND (reference sequence). V was clipped by 7 bases and J by 7 bases; unmatched bases: 5. This CDR3 has 14 residues. The CDR3 DNA reads TGTGCCAGTACCCCTACAGGGGGCAATTCACCCCTCCACTTT. Its protein is CASTPTGGNSPLHF.

V and J are TRBV12-3 or TRBV12-4 and TRBJ1-2; TRBD1 is a possible D gene (5 bases). The CDR3 covers 13 residues. With 7 bases removed from V and 4 bases from J, the gap between germline ends came to 13 bases. The CDR3 DNA follows: TGTGCCAGCACCCTGGGGACTTTCTATGGCTACACCTTC. Translation: CASTLGTFYGYTF.

The chain joins TRBV3-1 (or the pseudogene TRBV3-2) to TRBJ2-7; 8 nucleotides agree with TRBD2. This CDR3 is 14 amino acids long. Germline assignment: CDR1 LGHDT and CDR2 YNNKEL (reference sequence). Trimming took 2 bases from V and 2 from J; bases not matched to a gene: 2. This chain's CDR3 is CASSQSGGPYEQYF. CDR3 coding DNA: TGTGCCAGCAGCCAATCGGGGGGGCCCTACGAGCAGTACTTC.

This chain uses TRBV4-1 with TRBJ1-2; TRBD1 might be the D (6 bases). Germline assignment: CDR1 MGHRA and CDR2 YSYEKL. The V end lost 0 bases, the J end lost 4 bases, and 9 bases lay between the germline ends. The CDR3 covers 14 residues. CDR3 region: CASSQEGQTYGYTF. The CDR3 region has the DNA TGCGCCAGCAGCCAAGAAGGACAGACCTATGGCTACACCTTC.

The J gene is TRBJ2-3, the V gene TRBV3-1 (or the pseudogene TRBV3-2); D perhaps matches TRBD1 (5 bases). Trimming took off 0 bases at V and 0 bases at J, with 7 bases between the two ends. The CDR3 length is 15 residues. In germline, CDR1 is LGHDT, CDR2 YNNKEL (reference sequence). The CDR3 nucleotides are TGTGCCAGCAGCCAAGACGGACATAGCACAGATACGCAGTATTTT. Encoded protein: CASSQDGHSTDTQYF.

The table lists this clone with a few counts. This chain connects TRBV5-1 to TRBJ1-5; weak D call: TRBD1 (6 bases). The length of the CDR3 is 15 residues. V was shortened by 4 bases and J by 5 bases, with 16 bases between the two germline ends. Germline V gene lookup returns CDR1 SGHRS and CDR2 YFSETQ. The CDR3 nucleotides are TGCGCCAGCAGCGTCGGGTTGGCAGGGGATCAGCCCCAGCATTTT. Its translation: CASSVGLAGDQPQHF.

V is TRBV6-5 and J is TRBJ1-1; D possibly corresponds to TRBD1 (6 bases). This CDR3 has 13 amino acids. V was trimmed by 8 bases and J by 5 bases, leaving 15 bases between them. Germline CDR1 reads MNHEY; CDR2 reads SVGAGI. CDR3 in DNA: TGTGCCAGCTCGAACAGGGTGTTTACTGAAGCTTTCTTT. It encodes CASSNRVFTEAFF.

This clone was detected only a few times. V gene TRBV6-2 or TRBV6-3 combines with J gene TRBJ2-7; perhaps TRBD1 as D (6 bases). Germline V gene data show CDR1 as MNHEY and CDR2 as SVGEGT. V was trimmed by 0 bases and J by 10 bases, leaving 16 bases between them. CDR3 length equals 14 residues. The CDR3 loop reads CASSYSSGRGQQYF. The CDR3 coding sequence is TGTGCCAGCAGTTACTCATCTGGCAGGGGTCAACAGTACTTC.

V and J are TRBV4-3 and TRBJ1-2, with TRBD1 identical over 8 bases. Germline loops: CDR1 LGHNA, CDR2 YSLEER. The CDR3 spans 14 residues. V gave up 2 bases and J gave up 4 bases; unmatched junction bases: 3. CDR3 in amino acids: CASSQTTGAYGYTF. In DNA form, the CDR3 reads TGCGCCAGCAGCCAAACGACAGGGGCCTATGGCTACACCTTC.

V is TRBV28 and J is TRBJ2-3; TRBD1 agrees at 8 bases. Per germline, CDR1 MDHEN and CDR2 SYDVKM. The CDR3 is 15 amino acids. With V trimmed by 5 bases and J by 4 bases, 8 bases remained unmatched. The CDR3 coding sequence is TGTGCCAGCAGTCCACAGGGGGTCGGGGCAGATACGCAGTATTTT. Its translation: CASSPQGVGADTQYF.

CDR3 DNA sequence: TGTGCCAGCAGCGTAGCTGAAGGGGTTGGAAACACCATATATTTT. The encoded protein is CASSVAEGVGNTIYF. The V and J genes are TRBV9 and TRBJ1-3, with D possibly matching TRBD1 (5 bases). Trimming shortened V by 0 bases and J by 3 bases, and 10 bases separated the two germline ends. Germline V lookup: CDR1 SGDLS, CDR2 YYNGEE. There are 15 residues in the CDR3.

This clone was recorded once. The genes are TRBV7-6 and TRBJ1-2; 9 bases agree with TRBD1. Looked up from germline, CDR1 is SGHVS and CDR2 is FNYEAQ. The J segment lost 7 bases and the V segment lost 6 bases, leaving 12 bases of the junction unmatched. CDR3 length: 15 amino acids. The DNA of the CDR3 is TGTGCCAGCAGTCCAACAGTGGGGACAGGGATTGGCTACACCTTC. Translation gives CASSPTVGTGIGYTF.

The rearrangement links TRBV7-6 to TRBJ1-5; a weak D match, TRBD1 (6 bases). V lost 2 bases, J lost 3 bases, and 11 bases lay in between. This CDR3 has 15 amino acids. Germline V gene lookup returns CDR1 SGHVS and CDR2 FNYEAQ. The chain's CDR3 is CASSLTDSLNQPQHF. In DNA, the CDR3 is TGTGCCAGCAGCTTAACGGACAGCCTCAATCAGCCCCAGCATTTT.

The J gene is TRBJ2-1, the V gene TRBV2, with TRBD2 identical over 10 bases. The CDR3 runs 15 residues. The trim removed 4 bases at V and 4 bases at J, leaving 4 bases unmatched. The germline V gene has CDR1 SNHLY and CDR2 FYNNEI. The CDR3 spells CASSATSGSYNEQFF. As DNA, the CDR3 is TGTGCCAGCAGTGCGACTAGCGGGTCTTACAATGAGCAGTTCTTC.

The gene calls are TRBV7-9 and TRBJ2-5; possible D gene TRBD2, 5 bases. Germline CDR1 and CDR2: SEHNR and FQNEAQ (reference sequence). The CDR3 spans 14 residues. Trimming pared 5 bases from V and 5 bases from J, leaving 15 bases between. CDR3 loop: CASSPGGSGETQYF. CDR3 nucleotides: TGTGCCAGCAGCCCCGGTGGGTCGGGGGAGACCCAGTACTTC.

The rearrangement uses TRBV19 and TRBJ1-3, with a tentative D call TRBD1 (5 bases). Germline-derived CDR1 and CDR2 are LNHDA and SQIVND (reference sequence). The germline V and J ends were trimmed by 3 bases and 1 base, with 13 bases remaining between them. This CDR3 is 16 amino acids long. This CDR3 is CASSIMGGTSGNTIYF. In DNA, the CDR3 is TGTGCCAGTAGTATTATGGGAGGGACGTCTGGAAACACCATATATTTT.

The DNA of the CDR3 is TGTGCCAGCAGCCGAACTAGCGGGGAGGGAGTAGAGACCCAGTACTTC. This translates into CASSRTSGEGVETQYF. The chain has TRBV27 and TRBJ2-5, with 10 bases lining up with TRBD2. With V trimmed by 6 bases and J by 4 bases, 11 bases remained unmatched. CDR1 is MNHEY, CDR2 SMNVEV, per germline (reference sequence). This CDR3 comprises 16 residues.

The chain combines TRBV6-2 or TRBV6-3 with TRBJ1-5; D unclear. CDR1 and CDR2 (germline): MNHEY, SVGEGT. The V gene lost 2 bases and the J gene lost 2 bases, with 10 bases spanning the gap. The CDR3 loop spans 15 amino acids. Here the CDR3 reads CASSYRRYGNQPQHF. The CDR3 DNA reads TGTGCCAGCAGTTACAGGAGGTATGGCAATCAGCCCCAGCATTTT.

The CDR3 coding sequence is TGCAGCGGGCGAGGATCGAACACTGAAGCTTTCTTT. Its translation is CSGRGSNTEAFF. The rearrangement joins TRBV29-1 to TRBJ1-1; D ambiguous. Trimming stripped 7 bases from V and 1 base from J, with 10 bases between. This CDR3 is built from 12 residues. Per germline, CDR1 SQVTM and CDR2 ANQGSEA.

This clone was found a few times. V and J are TRBV7-2 and TRBJ1-2, with TRBD1 matching 7 bases. Germline values: CDR1 SGHTA, CDR2 FQGNSA. The CDR3 is 16 amino acids. Trimming removed 5 bases from V and 5 bases from J; junction bases left unmatched: 14. DNA for the CDR3: TGTGCCAGCAGCCTCCCCAAGGGGGCGCAGAATTATGGCTACACCTTC. Translated: CASSLPKGAQNYGYTF.

The J gene is TRBJ2-5, the V gene TRBV25-1, with 12 bases lining up with TRBD2. The ends lost 4 bases at V and 4 bases at J; junction bases unmatched: 4. CDR3 length: 15 amino acids. Germline loops: CDR1 MGHDK, CDR2 SYGVNS. The CDR3, as DNA: TGTGCCAGCAGTGCACTACTAGCGGGGGGAGAGACCCAGTACTTC. Translated: CASSALLAGGETQYF.